This T cell receptor beta chain was documented in a study of T cells after yellow fever vaccination. TCRdb itself ran the 5' RACE reads through MiXCR, one entry per CDR3 protein. The table shows more than 450,000 distinct CDR3 sequences, with roughly 22% occurring only once. The germline gives CDR1 LNHNV, CDR2 YYDKDF (reference sequence). Trimming took 0 bases from V and 7 from J; bases not matched to a gene: 7. The CDR3 is 17 amino acids. This clonotype was observed a few times. J is TRBJ1-4 and V is TRBV15; 11 nucleotides line up with TRBD1. This receptor was obtained from a man in his late teens or twenties who received the YFV17D yellow fever vaccine. Sequenced here: PBMCs, sampled approximately 20 days after the first yellow fever vaccination. The CDR3 nucleotides read TGTGCCACCAGCAGAGATTTATGGACAGGGGGCTTTGAAAAACTGTTTTTT. This translates into CATSRDLWTGGFEKLFF.